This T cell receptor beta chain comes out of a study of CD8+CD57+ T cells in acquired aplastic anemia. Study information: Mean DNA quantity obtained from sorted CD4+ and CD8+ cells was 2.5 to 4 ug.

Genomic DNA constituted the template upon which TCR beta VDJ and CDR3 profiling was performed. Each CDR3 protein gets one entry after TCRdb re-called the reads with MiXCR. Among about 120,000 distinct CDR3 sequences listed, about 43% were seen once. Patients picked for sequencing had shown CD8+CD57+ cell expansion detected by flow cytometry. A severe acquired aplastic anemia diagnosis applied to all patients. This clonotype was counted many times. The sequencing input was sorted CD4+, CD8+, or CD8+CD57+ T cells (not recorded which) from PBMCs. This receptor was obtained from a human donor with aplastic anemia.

The CDR3: CASSPGTRSYEQYF. The CDR3 bases are TGTGCCAGCAGCCCAGGGACACGCTCCTACGAGCAGTACTTC. The chain combines TRBV7-8 with TRBJ2-7; TRBD1 might be the D (6 bases). V gave up 5 bases and J gave up 0 bases, with 11 bases separating them. Germline loops: CDR1 SGHVS, CDR2 FQNEAQ. This CDR3 has 14 amino acids.